This T cell receptor beta chain was profiled in a study of shared clonotypes between healthy human individuals. Sequencing was performed with immunoSEQ multiplex PCR; in TCRdb, only in-frame clones are kept and a portion is missing. The sample has around 500,000 clones; 79% are singletons. The CDR3 has 18 residues. V lost 7 bases and J 0 bases, leaving 19 bases between the germline ends. Looked up from germline, CDR1 is SNHLY and CDR2 is FYNNEI. Of note for this clone: The antigen remains unidentified.

Whole-study findings and limits: Only blood was sampled, and tissue TCR repertoires likely differ from blood ones.

The chain carries TRBV2 and TRBJ2-6, with TRBD2 as a possible D gene (7 bases). The TCR sequence derives from a woman aged 40 to 50 in good health. Some clones in this sample may be carry-over from other donors' samples. Sequenced input: PBMCs. CDR3 bases: TGTGCCAGCATCGGGGAGGGGGGCCCAATCTCTGGGGCCAACGTCCTGACTTTC. Its protein product is CASIGEGGPISGANVLTF.